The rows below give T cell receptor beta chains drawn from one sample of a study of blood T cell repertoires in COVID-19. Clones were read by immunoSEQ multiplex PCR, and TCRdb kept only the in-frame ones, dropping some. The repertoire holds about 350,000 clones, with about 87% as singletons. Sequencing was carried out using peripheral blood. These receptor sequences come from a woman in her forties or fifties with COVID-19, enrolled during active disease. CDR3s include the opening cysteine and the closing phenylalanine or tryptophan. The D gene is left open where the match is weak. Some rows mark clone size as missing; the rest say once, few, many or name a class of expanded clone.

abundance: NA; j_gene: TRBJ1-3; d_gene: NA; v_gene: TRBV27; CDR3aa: CASSSRVGNTIYF; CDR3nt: TGTGCCAGCAGTTCCCGGGTCGGAAACACCATATATTTT
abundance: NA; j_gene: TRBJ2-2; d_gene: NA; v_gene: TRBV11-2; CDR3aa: CASSLYLGNTGELFF; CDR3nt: TGTGCCAGCAGCTTATATCTAGGGAACACCGGGGAGCTGTTTTTT
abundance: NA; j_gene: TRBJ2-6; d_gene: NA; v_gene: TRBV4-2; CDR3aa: CASSPQGSWEAGANVLTF; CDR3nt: TGTGCCAGCAGCCCTCAGGGTAGCTGGGAGGCTGGGGCCAACGTCCTGACTTTC
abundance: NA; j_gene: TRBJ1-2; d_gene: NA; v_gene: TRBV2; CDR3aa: CASSDRTRYAGYTF; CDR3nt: TGTGCCAGCAGTGATAGGACACGCTACGCGGGCTACACCTTC
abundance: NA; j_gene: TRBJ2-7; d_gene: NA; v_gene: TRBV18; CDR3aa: CASSPANGDEQYF; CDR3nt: TGTGCCAGCTCCCCGGCCAACGGGGACGAGCAGTACTTC
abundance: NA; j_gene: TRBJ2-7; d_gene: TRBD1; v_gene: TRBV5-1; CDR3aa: CASSLPTGGDEQYF; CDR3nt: TGCGCCAGCAGCTTACCGACAGGGGGCGACGAGCAGTACTTC
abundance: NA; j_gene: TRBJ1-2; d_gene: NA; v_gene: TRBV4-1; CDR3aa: CASSQERNYGYTF; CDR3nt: TGCGCCAGCAGCCAAGAACGGAACTATGGCTACACCTTC
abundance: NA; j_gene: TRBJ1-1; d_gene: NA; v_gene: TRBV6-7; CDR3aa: CASSYSLPGDTEAFF; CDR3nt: TGTGCCAGCAGTTACTCACTCCCCGGGGACACTGAAGCTTTCTTT
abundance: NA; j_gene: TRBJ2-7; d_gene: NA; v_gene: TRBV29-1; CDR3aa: CSVEDTSRGPDEQYF; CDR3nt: TGCAGCGTTGAAGATACCAGTAGGGGTCCGGACGAGCAGTACTTC
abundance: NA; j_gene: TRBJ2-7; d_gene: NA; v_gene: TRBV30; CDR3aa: CACYPGGASRYEQYF; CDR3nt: TGTGCCTGTTACCCGGGGGGCGCCTCTCGCTACGAGCAGTACTTC
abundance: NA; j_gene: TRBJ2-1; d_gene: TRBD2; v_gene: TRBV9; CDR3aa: CASSVAGPTSGSSYNEQFF; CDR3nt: TGTGCCAGCAGCGTAGCAGGGCCGACTAGCGGGAGCTCCTACAATGAGCAGTTCTTC
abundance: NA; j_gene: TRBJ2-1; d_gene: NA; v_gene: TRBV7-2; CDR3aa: CASSLARGRNEQFF; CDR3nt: TGTGCCAGCAGCTTAGCGCGTGGCAGGAATGAGCAGTTCTTC
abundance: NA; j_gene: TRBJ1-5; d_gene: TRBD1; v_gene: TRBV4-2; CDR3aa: CASSHVGPGGGNQPQHF; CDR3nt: TGTGCCAGCAGCCACGTGGGACCAGGGGGCGGCAATCAGCCCCAGCATTTT
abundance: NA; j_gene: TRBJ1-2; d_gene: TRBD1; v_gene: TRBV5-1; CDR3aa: CASSLTPGGPNGYTF; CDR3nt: TGCGCCAGCAGCTTGACGCCAGGGGGCCCCAATGGCTACACCTTC
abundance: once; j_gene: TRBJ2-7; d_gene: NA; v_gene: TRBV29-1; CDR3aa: CSVEWDNSYEQYF; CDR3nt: TGCAGCGTGGAATGGGACAACTCCTACGAGCAGTACTTC
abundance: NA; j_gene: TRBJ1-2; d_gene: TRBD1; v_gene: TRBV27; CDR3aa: CASRPQGRRYGYTF; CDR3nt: TGTGCCAGCAGACCACAGGGGCGAAGGTATGGCTACACCTTC
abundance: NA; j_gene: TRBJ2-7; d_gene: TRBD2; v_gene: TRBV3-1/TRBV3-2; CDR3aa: CASSRGTSETYEQYF; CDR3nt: TGTGCCAGCAGCCGGGGGACTAGCGAAACCTACGAGCAGTACTTC
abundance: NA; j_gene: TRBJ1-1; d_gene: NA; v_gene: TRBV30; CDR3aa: CAWRRGGIRNTEAFF; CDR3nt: TGTGCCTGGAGGAGAGGAGGAATCCGGAACACTGAAGCTTTCTTT
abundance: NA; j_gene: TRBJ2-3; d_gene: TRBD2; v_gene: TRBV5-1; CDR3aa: CASSLGSSGSGTDTQYF; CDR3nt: TGCGCCAGCAGCTTGGGAAGTAGCGGGAGCGGAACAGATACGCAGTATTTT
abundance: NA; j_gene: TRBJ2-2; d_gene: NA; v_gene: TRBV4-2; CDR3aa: CASSQDPHRANTGELFF; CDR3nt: TGTGCCAGCAGCCAAGATCCCCACAGGGCGAACACCGGGGAGCTGTTTTTT
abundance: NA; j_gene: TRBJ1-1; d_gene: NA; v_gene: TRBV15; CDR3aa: CATSRLTTENTEAFF; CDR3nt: TGTGCCACCAGCAGATTAACGACAGAGAACACTGAAGCTTTCTTT
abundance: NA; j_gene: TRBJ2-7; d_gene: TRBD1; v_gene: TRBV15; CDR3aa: CATSRDRGLFEQYF; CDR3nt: TGTGCCACCAGCAGGGACAGGGGGCTATTCGAGCAGTACTTC
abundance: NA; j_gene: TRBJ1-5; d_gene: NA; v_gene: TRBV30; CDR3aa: CAWSAGVDQPQHF; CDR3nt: TGTGCCTGGAGCGCAGGGGTGGATCAGCCCCAGCATTTT
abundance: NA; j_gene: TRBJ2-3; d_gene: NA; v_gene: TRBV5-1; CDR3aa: CASSSRSGYTDTQYF; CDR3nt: TGCGCCAGCAGCTCCCGAAGCGGCTACACAGATACGCAGTATTTT
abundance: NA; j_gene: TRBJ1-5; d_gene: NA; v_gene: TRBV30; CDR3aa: CAWKAGSTNQPQHF; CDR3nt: TGTGCCTGGAAGGCGGGAAGTACCAATCAGCCCCAGCATTTT
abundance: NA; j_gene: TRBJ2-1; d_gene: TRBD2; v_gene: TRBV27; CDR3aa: CASSSSGRAIYNEQFF; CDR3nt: TGTGCCAGCAGTAGTAGCGGGAGGGCCATCTACAATGAGCAGTTCTTC
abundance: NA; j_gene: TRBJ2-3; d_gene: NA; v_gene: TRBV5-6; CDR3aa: CASSLGGEGTDTQYF; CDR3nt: TGTGCCAGCAGCTTGGGAGGGGAGGGCACAGATACGCAGTATTTT
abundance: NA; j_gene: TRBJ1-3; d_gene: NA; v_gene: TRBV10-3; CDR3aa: CAISEYVANQQSSGNTIYF; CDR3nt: TGTGCCATCAGTGAGTACGTGGCAAACCAACAGAGCTCTGGAAACACCATATATTTT
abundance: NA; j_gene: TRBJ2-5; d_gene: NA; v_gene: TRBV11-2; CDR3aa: CASSLVQQHQETQYF; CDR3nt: TGTGCCAGCAGCTTAGTTCAACAGCACCAAGAGACCCAGTACTTC
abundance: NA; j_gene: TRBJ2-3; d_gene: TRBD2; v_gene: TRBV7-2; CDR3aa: CASSLRLADTDTQYF; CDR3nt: TGTGCCAGCAGTCTTAGACTAGCGGACACAGATACGCAGTATTTT
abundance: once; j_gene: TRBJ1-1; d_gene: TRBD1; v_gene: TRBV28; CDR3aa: CASSSPGQKNTEAFF; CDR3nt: TGTGCCAGCAGTTCACCGGGACAGAAAAACACTGAAGCTTTCTTT
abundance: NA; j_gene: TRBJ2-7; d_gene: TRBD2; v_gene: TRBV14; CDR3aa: CASSPWEGTYEQYF; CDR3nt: TGTGCCAGCAGCCCCTGGGAGGGAACCTACGAGCAGTACTTC
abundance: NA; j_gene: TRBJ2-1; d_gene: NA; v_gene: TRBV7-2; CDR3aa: CASSLGSIIYNEQFF; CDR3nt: TGTGCCAGCAGCTTAGGTTCTATTATCTACAATGAGCAGTTCTTC
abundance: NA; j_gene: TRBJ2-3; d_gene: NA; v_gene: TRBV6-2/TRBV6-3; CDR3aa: CASSYLKGFTDTQYF; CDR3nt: TGTGCCAGCAGTTACTTGAAGGGGTTCACAGATACGCAGTATTTT
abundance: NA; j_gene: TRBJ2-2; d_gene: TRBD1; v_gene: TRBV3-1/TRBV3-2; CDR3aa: CASRRNGQGATGELFF; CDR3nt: TGTGCCAGCAGACGTAACGGACAGGGGGCCACCGGGGAGCTGTTTTTT
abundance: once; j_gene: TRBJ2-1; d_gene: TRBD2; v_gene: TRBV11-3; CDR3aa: CASRKRGYNEQFF; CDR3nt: TGTGCCAGCAGGAAGCGGGGATACAATGAGCAGTTCTTC
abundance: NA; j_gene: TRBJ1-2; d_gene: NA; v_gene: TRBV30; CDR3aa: CAWVGRQDYGYTF; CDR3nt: TGTGCCTGGGTGGGGCGCCAAGACTATGGCTACACCTTC
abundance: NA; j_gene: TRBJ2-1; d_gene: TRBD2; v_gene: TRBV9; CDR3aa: CASSPAGGSYNEQFF; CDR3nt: TGTGCCAGCAGCCCCGCGGGAGGGTCCTACAATGAGCAGTTCTTC
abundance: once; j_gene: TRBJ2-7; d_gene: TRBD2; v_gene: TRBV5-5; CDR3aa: CASSLVREPYEQYF; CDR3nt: TGTGCCAGCAGCTTGGTGCGGGAGCCGTACGAGCAGTACTTC
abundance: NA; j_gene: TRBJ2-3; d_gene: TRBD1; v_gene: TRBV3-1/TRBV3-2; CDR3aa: CASSQQGADTQYF; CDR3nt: TGTGCCAGCAGCCAGCAGGGGGCAGATACGCAGTATTTT
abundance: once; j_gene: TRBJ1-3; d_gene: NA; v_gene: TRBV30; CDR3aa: CARGDAGTPTYF; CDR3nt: TGTGCCCGGGGAGATGCGGGGACCCCCACATATTTT
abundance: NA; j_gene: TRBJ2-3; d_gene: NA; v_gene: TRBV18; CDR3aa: CASSPPSPRATDTQYF; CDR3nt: TGTGCCAGCTCACCCCCCTCCCCGAGGGCCACAGATACGCAGTATTTT
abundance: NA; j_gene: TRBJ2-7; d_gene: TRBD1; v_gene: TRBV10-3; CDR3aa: CAISDPGQGLSYEQYF; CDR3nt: TGTGCCATCAGTGATCCAGGACAGGGGCTATCCTACGAGCAGTACTTC
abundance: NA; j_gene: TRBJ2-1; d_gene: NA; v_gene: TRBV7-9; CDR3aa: CASSLSGKNNEQFF; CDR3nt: TGTGCCAGCAGCTTATCAGGGAAGAACAATGAGCAGTTCTTC
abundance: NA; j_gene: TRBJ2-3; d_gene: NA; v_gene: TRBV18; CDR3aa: CASSPEATDTQYF; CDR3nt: TGTGCCAGCTCACCAGAGGCAACAGATACGCAGTATTTT
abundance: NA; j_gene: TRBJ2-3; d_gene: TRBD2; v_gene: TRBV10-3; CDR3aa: CAISPGASGSGTDTQYF; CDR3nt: TGTGCCATCAGCCCGGGGGCTAGCGGGAGTGGCACAGATACGCAGTATTTT
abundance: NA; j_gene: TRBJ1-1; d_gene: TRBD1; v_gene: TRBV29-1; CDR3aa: CSVATGGNTEAFF; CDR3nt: TGCAGCGTAGCGACAGGGGGCAACACTGAAGCTTTCTTT
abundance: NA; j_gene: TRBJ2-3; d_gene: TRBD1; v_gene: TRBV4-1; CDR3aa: CASSQEWDRALSTDTQYF; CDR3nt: TGCGCCAGCAGCCAAGAGTGGGACAGGGCCCTTAGCACAGATACGCAGTATTTT
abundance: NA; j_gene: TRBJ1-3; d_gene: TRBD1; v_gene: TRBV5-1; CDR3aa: CASSLGDRASSGNTIYF; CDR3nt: TGCGCCAGCAGCTTGGGGGACAGGGCGAGCTCTGGAAACACCATATATTTT
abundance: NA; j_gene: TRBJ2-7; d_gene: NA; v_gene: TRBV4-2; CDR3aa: CASSQDRRVYEQYF; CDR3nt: TGTGCCAGCAGCCAAGATCGGAGGGTTTACGAGCAGTACTTC
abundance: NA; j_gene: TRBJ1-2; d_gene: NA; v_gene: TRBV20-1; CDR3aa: CSARVTDGYTF; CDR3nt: TGCAGTGCTAGAGTTACGGATGGCTACACCTTC
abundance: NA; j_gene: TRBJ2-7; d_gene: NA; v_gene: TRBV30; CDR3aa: CAWTDTLDYEQYF; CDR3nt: TGTGCCTGGACCGACACGTTGGACTACGAGCAGTACTTC
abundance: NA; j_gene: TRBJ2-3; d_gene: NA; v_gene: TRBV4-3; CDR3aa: CASSQGSGGSRTDTQYF; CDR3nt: TGCGCCAGCAGCCAAGGGTCCGGGGGTAGTAGAACAGATACGCAGTATTTT
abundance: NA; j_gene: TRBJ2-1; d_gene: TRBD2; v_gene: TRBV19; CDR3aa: CASSIRASGGQNEQFF; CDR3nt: TGTGCCAGTAGTATTCGGGCTAGCGGGGGCCAGAATGAGCAGTTCTTC
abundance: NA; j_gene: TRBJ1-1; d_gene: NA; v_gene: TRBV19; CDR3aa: CASSIDRQKSTEAFF; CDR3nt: TGTGCCAGTAGTATAGACAGACAGAAATCCACTGAAGCTTTCTTT